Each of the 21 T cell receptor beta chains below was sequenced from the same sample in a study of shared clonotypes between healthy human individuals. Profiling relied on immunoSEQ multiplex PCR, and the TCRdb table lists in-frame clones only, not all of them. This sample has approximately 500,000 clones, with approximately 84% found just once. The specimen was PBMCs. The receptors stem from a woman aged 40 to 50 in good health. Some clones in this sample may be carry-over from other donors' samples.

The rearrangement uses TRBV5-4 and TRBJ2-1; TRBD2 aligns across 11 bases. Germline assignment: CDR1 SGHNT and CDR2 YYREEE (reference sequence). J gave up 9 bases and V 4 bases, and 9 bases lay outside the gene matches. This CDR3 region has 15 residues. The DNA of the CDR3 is TGTGCCAGCAGCCAAACTAGCGGGAGATTCCCTGAGCAGTTCTTC. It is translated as CASSQTSGRFPEQFF.

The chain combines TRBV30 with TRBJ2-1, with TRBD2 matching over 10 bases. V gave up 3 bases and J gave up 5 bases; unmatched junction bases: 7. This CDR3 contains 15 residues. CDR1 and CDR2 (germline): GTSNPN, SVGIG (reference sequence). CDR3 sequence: CAWSQHLAGDNEQFF. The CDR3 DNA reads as TGTGCCTGGAGCCAACACCTAGCGGGAGACAATGAGCAGTTCTTC.

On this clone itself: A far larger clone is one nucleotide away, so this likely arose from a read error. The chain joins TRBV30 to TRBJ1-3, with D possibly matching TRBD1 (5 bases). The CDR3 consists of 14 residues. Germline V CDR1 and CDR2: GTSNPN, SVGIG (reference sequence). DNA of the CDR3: TGTGCCTGGAGTGTGGGGGGAGCTGGAAACACCATGTATTTT. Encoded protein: CAWSVGGAGNTMYF.

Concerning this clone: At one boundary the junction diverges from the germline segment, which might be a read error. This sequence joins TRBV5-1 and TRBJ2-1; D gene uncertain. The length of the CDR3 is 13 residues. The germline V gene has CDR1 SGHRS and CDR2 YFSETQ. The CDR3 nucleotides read TGCGCCAGCAGCTTGGTGGGCAGCCTGGCCTCGGTCTTC. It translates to CASSLVGSLASVF.

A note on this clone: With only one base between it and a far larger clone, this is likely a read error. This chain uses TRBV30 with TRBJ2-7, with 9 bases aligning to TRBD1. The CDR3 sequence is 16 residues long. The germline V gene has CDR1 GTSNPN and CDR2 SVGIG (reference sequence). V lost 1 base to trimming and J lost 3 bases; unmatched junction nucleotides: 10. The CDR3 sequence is CAWSARGTGKGYEQYF. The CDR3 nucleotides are TGTGCCTGGAGTGCACGGGGGACAGGGAAAGGCTACGAGCAGTACTTC.

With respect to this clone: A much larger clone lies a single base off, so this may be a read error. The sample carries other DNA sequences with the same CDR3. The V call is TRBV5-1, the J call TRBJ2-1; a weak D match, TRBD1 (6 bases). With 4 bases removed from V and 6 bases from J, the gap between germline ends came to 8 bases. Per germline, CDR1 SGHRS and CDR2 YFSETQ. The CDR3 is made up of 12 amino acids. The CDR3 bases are TGCGCCAGCAGCCTACAGGGCAATGAGCAGTTCTTC. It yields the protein CASSLQGNEQFF.

As DNA, the CDR3 is TGTGCTAGTGGTTTGGAACCGCACAATGAGCAGTTCTTC. This sequence encodes CASGLEPHNEQFF. This chain links TRBV12-5 with TRBJ2-1; no clear D. Germline CDR1 and CDR2: LGHNT and FRNRAP. CDR3 length: 13 residues. The V end was cut by 1 base, the J end by 5 bases, with 6 bases between.

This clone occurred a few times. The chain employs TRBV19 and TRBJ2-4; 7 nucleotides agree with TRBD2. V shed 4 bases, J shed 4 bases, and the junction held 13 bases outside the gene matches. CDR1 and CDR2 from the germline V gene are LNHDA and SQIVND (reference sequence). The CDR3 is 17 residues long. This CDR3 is CASSRSRTASGKNIQYF. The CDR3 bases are TGTGCCAGTAGTAGGAGTCGAACGGCTAGCGGAAAAAACATTCAGTACTTC.

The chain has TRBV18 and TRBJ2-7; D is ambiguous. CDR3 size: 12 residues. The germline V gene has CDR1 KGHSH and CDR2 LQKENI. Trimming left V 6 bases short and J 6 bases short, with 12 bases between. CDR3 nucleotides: TGTGCCAGCTCCCCCGATATTCTCGAGCAGTACTTC. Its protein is CASSPDILEQYF.

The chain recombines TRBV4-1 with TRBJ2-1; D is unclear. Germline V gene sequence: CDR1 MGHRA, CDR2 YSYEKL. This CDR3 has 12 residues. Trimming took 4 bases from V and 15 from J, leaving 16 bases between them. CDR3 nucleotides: TGCGCCAGCAGCCTTATGGGCTCGTCTCCGTTCTTC. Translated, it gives CASSLMGSSPFF.

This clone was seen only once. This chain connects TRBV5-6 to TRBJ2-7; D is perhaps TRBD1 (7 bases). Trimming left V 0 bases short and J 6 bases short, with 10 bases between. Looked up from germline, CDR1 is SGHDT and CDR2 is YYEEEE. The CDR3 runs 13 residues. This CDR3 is CASSLEEGAEQYF. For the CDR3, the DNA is TGTGCCAGCAGCTTGGAGGAGGGGGCCGAGCAGTACTTC.

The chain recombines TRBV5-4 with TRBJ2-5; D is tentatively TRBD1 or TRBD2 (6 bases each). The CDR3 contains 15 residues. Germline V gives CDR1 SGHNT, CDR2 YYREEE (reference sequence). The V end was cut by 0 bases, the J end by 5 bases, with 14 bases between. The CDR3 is CASSLVTGAGETQYF. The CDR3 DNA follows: TGTGCCAGCAGCTTGGTTACGGGGGCTGGGGAGACCCAGTACTTC.

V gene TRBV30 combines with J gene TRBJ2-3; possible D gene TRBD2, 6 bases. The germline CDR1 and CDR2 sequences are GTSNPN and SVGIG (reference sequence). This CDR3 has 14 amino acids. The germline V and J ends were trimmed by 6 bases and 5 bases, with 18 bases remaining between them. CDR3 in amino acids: CACAWTGVGDTQYF. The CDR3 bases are TGTGCCTGCGCCTGGACGGGAGTGGGAGATACGCAGTATTTT.

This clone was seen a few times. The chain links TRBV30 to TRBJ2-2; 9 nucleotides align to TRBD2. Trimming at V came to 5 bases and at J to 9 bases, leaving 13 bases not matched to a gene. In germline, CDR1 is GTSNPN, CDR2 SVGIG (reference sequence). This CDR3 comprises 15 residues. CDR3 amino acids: CAWEGGLAGTWELFF. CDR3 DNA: TGTGCCTGGGAGGGGGGGCTAGCGGGAACCTGGGAGCTGTTTTTT.

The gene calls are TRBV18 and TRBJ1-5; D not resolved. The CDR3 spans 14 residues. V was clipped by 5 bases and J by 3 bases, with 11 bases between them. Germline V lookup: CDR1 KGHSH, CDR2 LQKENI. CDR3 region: CASSNTEYNQPQHF. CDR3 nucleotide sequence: TGTGCCAGCTCAAATACTGAGTACAATCAGCCCCAGCATTTT. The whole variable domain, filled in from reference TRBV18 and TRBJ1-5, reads NAGVMQNPRHLVRRRGQEARLRCSPMKGHSHVYWYRQLPEEGLKFMVYLQKENIIDESGMPKERFSAEFPKEGPSILRIQQVVRGDSAAYFCASSNTEYNQPQHFGDGTRLSIL.

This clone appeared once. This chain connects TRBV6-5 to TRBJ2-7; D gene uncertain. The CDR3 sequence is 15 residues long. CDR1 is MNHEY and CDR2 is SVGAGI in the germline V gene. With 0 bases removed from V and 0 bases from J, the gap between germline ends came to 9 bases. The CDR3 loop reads CASSYSARSSYEQYF. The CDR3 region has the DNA TGTGCCAGCAGTTACTCGGCGAGAAGCTCCTACGAGCAGTACTTC.

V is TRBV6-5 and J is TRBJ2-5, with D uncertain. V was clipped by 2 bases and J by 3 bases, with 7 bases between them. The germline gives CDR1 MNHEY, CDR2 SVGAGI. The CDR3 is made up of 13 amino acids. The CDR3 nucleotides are TGTGCCAGCAGTTACATGTTCGAAGAGACCCAGTACTTC. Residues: CASSYMFEETQYF.

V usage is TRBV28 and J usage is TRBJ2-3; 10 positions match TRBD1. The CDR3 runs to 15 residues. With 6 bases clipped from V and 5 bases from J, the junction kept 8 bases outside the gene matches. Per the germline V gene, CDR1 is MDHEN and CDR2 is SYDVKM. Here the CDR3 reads CASSPGQGGVDTQYF. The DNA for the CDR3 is TGTGCCAGCAGCCCAGGACAGGGGGGAGTAGATACGCAGTATTTT.

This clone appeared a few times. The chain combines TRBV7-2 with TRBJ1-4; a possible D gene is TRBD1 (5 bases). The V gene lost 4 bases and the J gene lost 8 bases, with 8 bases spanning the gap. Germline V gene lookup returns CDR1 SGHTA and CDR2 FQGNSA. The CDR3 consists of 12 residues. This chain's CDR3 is CASSSQGEKLFF. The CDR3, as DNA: TGTGCCAGCAGCTCCCAGGGCGAAAAACTGTTTTTT.

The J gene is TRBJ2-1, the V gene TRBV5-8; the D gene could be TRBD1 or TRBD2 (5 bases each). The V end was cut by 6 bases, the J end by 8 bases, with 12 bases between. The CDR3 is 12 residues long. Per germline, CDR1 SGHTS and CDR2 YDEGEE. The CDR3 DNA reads TGTGCCAGCATCGAGTGGGGGTATGAGCAGTTCTTC. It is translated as CASIEWGYEQFF.

CDR3 region: CASSVARGLGETQYF. The CDR3 bases are TGTGCCAGCAGCGTAGCTCGGGGGCTGGGGGAGACCCAGTACTTC. This chain joins TRBV9 and TRBJ2-5; D might be TRBD1 or TRBD2, each matching 6 bases. V was trimmed by 0 bases and J by 5 bases, leaving 14 bases between them. The germline V gene has CDR1 SGDLS and CDR2 YYNGEE. This CDR3 region has 15 residues. Drawing the rest from reference TRBV9 and TRBJ2-5, the complete variable domain is DSGVTQTPKHLITATGQRVTLRCSPRSGDLSVYWYQQSLDQGLQFLIQYYNGEERAKGNILERFSAQQFPDLHSELNLSSLELGDSALYFCASSVARGLGETQYFGPGTRLLVL.